Listed below are T cell receptor beta chains from one sample, sequenced in a study of T cells expressing NK-cell markers. After re-calling the 5' RACE reads, TCRdb lists one entry per CDR3 protein, DNA absent. The specimen's table records about 460,000 distinct CDR3 sequences. The sequenced sample consisted of blood T cells: a sorted CD56 or NKG2C T cell subset, CD4+ or CD8+ T cells, or bulk PBMC T cells (not recorded which). The receptors here all came from a woman aged 45-60 years in good health. CDR3s include the opening cysteine and the closing phenylalanine or tryptophan.

V gene	J gene	CDR3 protein
TRBV14	TRBJ2-1	CASSLGLAGGQSFF
TRBV7-8	TRBJ2-4	CASSLVAGGTAKNIQYF
TRBV5-1	TRBJ2-3	CASSMLRDRVSDTQYF
TRBV15	TRBJ2-2	CATSRSPRGNTGELFF
TRBV9	TRBJ1-1	CASSPELRNRPNTEAFF
TRBV28	TRBJ2-1	CASSLSSMGAREQFF
TRBV19	TRBJ2-1	CASGQGGEQFF
TRBV7-2	TRBJ2-2	CASNKRAGRELFF
TRBV6-5	TRBJ2-1	CASSYSQAGIDNEQFF
TRBV11-3	TRBJ2-5	CASSLDFGDRRKETQYF
TRBV28	TRBJ1-2	CASRSQGSTYGYTF
TRBV7-8	TRBJ2-3	CASSPRLVGRSDTQYF
TRBV29-1	TRBJ1-3	CSVEEGDSIYF
TRBV12-3/TRBV12-4	TRBJ1-6	CASSRSAPGAKYNSPLHF
TRBV12-3/TRBV12-4	TRBJ2-5	CASSFATSGRARETQYF
TRBV7-9	TRBJ2-1	CASSFTGGAYNEQFF
TRBV20-1	TRBJ2-1	CSARANGRLYNEQFF
TRBV4-1	TRBJ2-1	CASRLAGGGYNEQFF
TRBV12-3/TRBV12-4	TRBJ1-2	CASSPDRAGYTF
TRBV12-3/TRBV12-4	TRBJ2-7	CASSPPPGLGEQYF